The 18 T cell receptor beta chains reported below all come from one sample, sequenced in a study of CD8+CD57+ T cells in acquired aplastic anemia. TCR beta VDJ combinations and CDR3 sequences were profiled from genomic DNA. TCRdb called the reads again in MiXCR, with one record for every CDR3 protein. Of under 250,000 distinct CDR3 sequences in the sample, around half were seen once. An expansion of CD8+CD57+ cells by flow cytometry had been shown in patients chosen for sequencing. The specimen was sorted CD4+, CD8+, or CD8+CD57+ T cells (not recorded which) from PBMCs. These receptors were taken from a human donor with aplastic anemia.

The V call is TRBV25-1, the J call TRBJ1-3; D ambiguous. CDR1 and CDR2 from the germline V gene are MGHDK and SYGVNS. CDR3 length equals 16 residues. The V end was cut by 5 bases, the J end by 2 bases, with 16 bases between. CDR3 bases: TGTGCCAGCAGTTTTTCCCCAGGAAGCCCTGGAAACACCATATATTTT. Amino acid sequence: CASSFSPGSPGNTIYF.

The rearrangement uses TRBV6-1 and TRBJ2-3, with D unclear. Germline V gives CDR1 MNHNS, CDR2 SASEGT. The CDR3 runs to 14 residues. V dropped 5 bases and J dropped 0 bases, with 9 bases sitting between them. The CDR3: CASSYYLSTDTQYF. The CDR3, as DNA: TGTGCCAGCAGTTACTATCTTAGCACAGATACGCAGTATTTT.

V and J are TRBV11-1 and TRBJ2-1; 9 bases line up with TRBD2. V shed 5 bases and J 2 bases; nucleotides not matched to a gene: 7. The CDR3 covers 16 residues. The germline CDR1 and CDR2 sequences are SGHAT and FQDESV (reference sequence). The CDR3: CASSPRRLAAYNEQFF. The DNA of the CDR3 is TGTGCCAGCAGCCCAAGACGACTAGCGGCCTACAATGAGCAGTTCTTC.

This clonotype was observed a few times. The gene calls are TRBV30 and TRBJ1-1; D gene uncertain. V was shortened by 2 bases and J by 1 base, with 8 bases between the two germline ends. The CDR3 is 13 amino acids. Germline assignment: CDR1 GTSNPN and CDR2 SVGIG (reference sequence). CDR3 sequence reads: CAWSSGQNTEAFF. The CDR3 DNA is TGTGCCTGGAGTTCGGGTCAGAACACTGAAGCTTTCTTT.

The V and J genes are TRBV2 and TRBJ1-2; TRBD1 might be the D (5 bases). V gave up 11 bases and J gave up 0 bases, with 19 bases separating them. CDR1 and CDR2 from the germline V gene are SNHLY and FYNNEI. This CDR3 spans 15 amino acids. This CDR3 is CAGSNPGPANYGYTF. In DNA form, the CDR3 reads TGTGCCGGATCCAACCCGGGACCAGCTAACTATGGCTACACCTTC. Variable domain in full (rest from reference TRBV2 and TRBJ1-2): EPEVTQTPSHQVTQMGQEVILRCVPISNHLYFYWYRQILGQKVEFLVSFYNNEISEKSEIFDDQFSVERPDGSNFTLKIRSTKLEDSAMYFCAGSNPGPANYGYTFGSGTRLTVV.

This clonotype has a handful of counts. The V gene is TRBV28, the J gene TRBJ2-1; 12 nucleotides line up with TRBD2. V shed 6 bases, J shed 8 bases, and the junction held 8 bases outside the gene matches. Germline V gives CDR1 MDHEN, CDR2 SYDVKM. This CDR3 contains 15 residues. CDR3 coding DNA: TGTGCCAGCAGGGGAGGGACTAGCGGGTTCTATGAGCAGTTCTTC. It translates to CASRGGTSGFYEQFF.

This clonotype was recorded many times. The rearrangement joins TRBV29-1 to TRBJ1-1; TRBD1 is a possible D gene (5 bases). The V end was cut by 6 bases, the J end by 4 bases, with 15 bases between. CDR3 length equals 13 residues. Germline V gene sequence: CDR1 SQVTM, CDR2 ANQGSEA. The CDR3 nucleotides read TGCAGCGTCGCCGGGGGGGAGGCCACTGAAGCTTTCTTT. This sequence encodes CSVAGGEATEAFF.

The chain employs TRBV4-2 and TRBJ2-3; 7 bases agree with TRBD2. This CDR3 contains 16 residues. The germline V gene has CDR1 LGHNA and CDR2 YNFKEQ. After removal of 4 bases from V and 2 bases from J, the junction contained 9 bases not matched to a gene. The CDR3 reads CASSRDPAGSTDTQYF. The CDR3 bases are TGTGCCAGCAGCCGAGATCCAGCGGGATCCACAGATACGCAGTATTTT.

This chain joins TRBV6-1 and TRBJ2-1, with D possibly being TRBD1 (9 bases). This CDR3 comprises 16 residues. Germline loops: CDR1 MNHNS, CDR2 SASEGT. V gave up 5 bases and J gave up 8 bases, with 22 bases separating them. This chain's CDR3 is CASSYNSGTGHDEQFF. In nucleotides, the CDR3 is TGTGCCAGCAGTTATAATAGCGGGACAGGGCACGATGAGCAGTTCTTC.

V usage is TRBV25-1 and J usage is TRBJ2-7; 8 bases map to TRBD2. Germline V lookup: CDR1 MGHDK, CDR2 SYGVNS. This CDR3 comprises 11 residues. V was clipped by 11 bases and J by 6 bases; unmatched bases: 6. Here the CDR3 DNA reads TGTGCCGCTAAAAGCGGGAGCGAGCAGTACTTC. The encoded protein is CAAKSGSEQYF.

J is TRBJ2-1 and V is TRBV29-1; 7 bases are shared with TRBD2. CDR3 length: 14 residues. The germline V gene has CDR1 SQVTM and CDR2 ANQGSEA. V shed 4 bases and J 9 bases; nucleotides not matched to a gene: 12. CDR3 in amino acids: CSVGGAGVGSEQFF. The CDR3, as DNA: TGCAGCGTTGGAGGGGCGGGGGTCGGGAGTGAGCAGTTCTTC.

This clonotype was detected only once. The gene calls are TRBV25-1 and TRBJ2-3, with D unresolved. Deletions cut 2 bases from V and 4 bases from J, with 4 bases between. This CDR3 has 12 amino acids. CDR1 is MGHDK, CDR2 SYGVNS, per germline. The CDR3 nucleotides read TGTGCCAGCAGTGAAGGGGCAGATACGCAGTATTTT. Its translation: CASSEGADTQYF.

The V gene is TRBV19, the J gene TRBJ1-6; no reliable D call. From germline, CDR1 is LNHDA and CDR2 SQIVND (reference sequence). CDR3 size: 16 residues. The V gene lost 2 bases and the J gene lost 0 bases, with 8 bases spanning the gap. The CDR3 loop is CASSIQANSYNSPLHF. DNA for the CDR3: TGTGCCAGTAGTATACAGGCGAACTCCTATAATTCACCCCTCCACTTT.

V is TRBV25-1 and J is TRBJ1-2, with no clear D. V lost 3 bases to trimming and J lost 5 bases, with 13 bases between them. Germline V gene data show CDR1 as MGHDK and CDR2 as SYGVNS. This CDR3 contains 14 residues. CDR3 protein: CASSDAGRMYGYTF. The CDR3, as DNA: TGTGCCAGCAGTGATGCTGGAAGGATGTATGGCTACACCTTC.

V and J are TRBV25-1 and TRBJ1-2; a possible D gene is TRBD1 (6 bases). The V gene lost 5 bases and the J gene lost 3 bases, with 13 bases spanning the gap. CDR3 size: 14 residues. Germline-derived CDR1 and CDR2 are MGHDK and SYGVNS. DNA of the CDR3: TGTGCCAGCAGTAGGGACAACCGGCACTATGGCTACACCTTC. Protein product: CASSRDNRHYGYTF.

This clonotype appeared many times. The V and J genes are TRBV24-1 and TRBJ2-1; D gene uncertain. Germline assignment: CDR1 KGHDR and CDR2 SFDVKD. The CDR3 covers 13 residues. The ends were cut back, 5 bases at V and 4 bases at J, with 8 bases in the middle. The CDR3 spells CATSAASYNEQFF. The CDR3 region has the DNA TGTGCCACCAGTGCGGCTAGTTACAATGAGCAGTTCTTC.

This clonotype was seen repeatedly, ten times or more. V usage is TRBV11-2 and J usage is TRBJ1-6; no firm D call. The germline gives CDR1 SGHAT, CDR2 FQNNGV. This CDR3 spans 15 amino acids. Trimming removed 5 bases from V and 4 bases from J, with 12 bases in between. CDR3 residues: CASSPGLIYNSPLHF. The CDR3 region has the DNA TGTGCCAGCAGCCCCGGACTGATTTATAATTCACCCCTCCACTTT.

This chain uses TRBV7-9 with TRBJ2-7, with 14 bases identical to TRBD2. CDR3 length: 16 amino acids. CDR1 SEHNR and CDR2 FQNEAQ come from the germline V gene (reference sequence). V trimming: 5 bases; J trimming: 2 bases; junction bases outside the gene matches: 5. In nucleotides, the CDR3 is TGTGCCAGCAGCGTGGGACTAGCGGGGGCTGCCTACGAGCAGTACTTC. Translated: CASSVGLAGAAYEQYF. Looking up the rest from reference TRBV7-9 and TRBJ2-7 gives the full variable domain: DTGVSQNPRHKITKRGQNVTFRCDPISEHNRLYWYRQTLGQGPEFLTYFQNEAQLEKSRLLSDRFSAERPKGSFSTLEIQRTEQGDSAMYLCASSVGLAGAAYEQYFGPGTRLTVT.